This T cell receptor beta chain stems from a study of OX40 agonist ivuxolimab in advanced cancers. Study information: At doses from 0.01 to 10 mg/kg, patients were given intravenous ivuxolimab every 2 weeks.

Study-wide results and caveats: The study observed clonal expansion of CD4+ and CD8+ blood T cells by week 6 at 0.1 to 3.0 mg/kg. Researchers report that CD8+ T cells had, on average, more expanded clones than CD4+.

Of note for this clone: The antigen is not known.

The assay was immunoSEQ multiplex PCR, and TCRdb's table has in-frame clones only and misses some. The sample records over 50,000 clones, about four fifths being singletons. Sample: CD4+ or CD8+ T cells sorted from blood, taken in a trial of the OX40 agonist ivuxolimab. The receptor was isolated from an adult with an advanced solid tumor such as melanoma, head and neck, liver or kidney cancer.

The CDR3 coding sequence is TGTGCCACCAGCAAAATAGCGGGAGGGCCGACAGATACGCAGTATTTT. Protein product: CATSKIAGGPTDTQYF. V is TRBV15 and J is TRBJ2-3; 11 bases align to TRBD2. V gave up 4 bases and J gave up 3 bases; unmatched junction bases: 6. Germline V gene lookup returns CDR1 LNHNV and CDR2 YYDKDF (reference sequence). The CDR3 contains 16 residues.